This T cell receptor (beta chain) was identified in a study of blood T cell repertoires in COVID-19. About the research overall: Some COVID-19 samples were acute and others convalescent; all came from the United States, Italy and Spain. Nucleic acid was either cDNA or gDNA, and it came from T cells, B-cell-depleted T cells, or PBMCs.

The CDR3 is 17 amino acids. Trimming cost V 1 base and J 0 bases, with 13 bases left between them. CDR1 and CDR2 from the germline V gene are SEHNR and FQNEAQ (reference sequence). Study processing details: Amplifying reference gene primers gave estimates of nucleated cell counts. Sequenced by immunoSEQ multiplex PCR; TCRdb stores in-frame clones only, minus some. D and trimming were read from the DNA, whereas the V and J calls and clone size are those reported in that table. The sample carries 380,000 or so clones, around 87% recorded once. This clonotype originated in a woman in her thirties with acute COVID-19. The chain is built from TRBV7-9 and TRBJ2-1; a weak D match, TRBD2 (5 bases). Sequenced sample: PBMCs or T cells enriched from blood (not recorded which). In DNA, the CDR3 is TGTGCCAGCAGCTTAGGACTAACTTCAAGCTCCTACAATGAGCAGTTCTTC. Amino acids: CASSLGLTSSSYNEQFF.